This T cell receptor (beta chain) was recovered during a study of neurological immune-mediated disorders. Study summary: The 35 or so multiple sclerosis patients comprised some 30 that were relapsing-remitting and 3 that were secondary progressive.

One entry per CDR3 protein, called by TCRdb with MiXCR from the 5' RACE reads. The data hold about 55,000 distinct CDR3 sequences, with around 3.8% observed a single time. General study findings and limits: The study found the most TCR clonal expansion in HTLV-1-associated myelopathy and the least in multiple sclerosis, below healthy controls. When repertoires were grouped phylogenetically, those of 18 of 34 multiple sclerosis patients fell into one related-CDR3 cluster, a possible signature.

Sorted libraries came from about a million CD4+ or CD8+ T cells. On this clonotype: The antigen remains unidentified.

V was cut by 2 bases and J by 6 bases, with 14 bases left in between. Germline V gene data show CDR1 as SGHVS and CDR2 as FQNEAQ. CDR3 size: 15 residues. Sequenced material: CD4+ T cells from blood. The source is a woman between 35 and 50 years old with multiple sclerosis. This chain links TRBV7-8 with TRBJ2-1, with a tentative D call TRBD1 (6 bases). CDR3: CASSLNRDKTNEQFF. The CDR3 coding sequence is TGTGCCAGCAGCTTAAATCGGGACAAGACCAATGAGCAGTTCTTC.